A single sample gave rise to the 9 T cell receptor beta chains below, sequenced in a study of blood T cell repertoires in COVID-19. TCRdb's copy holds only in-frame clones and misses some; the assay was immunoSEQ multiplex PCR. Altogether 140,000 to 150,000 clones are present, 70% to 85% being singletons, with the ten largest covering roughly a tenth. Sequenced input: peripheral blood. These receptor sequences come from a man aged 60 to 69 with active or convalescent COVID-19.

The chain links TRBV9 to TRBJ2-7; 8 positions match TRBD2. The length of the CDR3 is 14 residues. The V gene's germline CDR1 is SGDLS and CDR2 YYNGEE. The trim removed 0 bases at V and 7 bases at J, leaving 6 bases unmatched. Here the CDR3 reads CASSVAPASGEQYF. The CDR3 DNA sequence: TGTGCCAGCAGCGTAGCCCCGGCTAGCGGGGAGCAGTACTTC. The variable domain in full, completed from reference TRBV9 and TRBJ2-7, reads DSGVTQTPKHLITATGQRVTLRCSPRSGDLSVYWYQQSLDQGLQFLIQYYNGEERAKGNILERFSAQQFPDLHSELNLSSLELGDSALYFCASSVAPASGEQYFGPGTRLTVT.

J is TRBJ2-2 and V is TRBV27; the D is unclear. The CDR3 runs to 13 residues. CDR1 is MNHEY, CDR2 SMNVEV, per germline (reference sequence). V was trimmed by 7 bases and J by 2 bases, leaving 8 bases between them. The CDR3 loop is CASKSPNTGELFF. In DNA, the CDR3 is TGTGCCAGCAAAAGCCCCAACACCGGGGAGCTGTTTTTT.

The gene calls are TRBV6-2 or TRBV6-3 and TRBJ2-5, with 9 bases lining up with TRBD1. The V gene end was trimmed by 4 bases and the J gene end by 1 base; junction bases not matched to a gene: 7. This CDR3 spans 16 amino acids. Germline V gene data show CDR1 as MNHEY and CDR2 as SVGEGT. For the CDR3, the DNA is TGTGCCAGCAGTTCCGGGACAGGGATGATCCAAGAGACCCAGTACTTC. As protein: CASSSGTGMIQETQYF.

The genes are TRBV19 and TRBJ1-6; 9 positions match TRBD1. Trimming at V came to 7 bases and at J to 13 bases, leaving 5 bases not matched to a gene. Germline CDR1 and CDR2: LNHDA and SQIVND (reference sequence). The CDR3 loop spans 12 amino acids. The CDR3 coding sequence is TGTGCCAGTACCCACGACAGGGGGCCCCTCCACTTT. Its translation is CASTHDRGPLHF.

The chain combines TRBV5-6 with TRBJ1-4, with D unresolved. This CDR3 has 14 residues. Germline V lookup: CDR1 SGHDT, CDR2 YYEEEE. The V gene lost 0 bases and the J gene lost 8 bases, with 11 bases spanning the gap. DNA for the CDR3: TGTGCCAGCAGCTTGGAGAGAGGTTACGAAAAACTGTTTTTT. Translating it yields CASSLERGYEKLFF.

V usage is TRBV27 and J usage is TRBJ1-1, with a possible D match to TRBD1 (5 bases). Germline V lookup: CDR1 MNHEY, CDR2 SMNVEV (reference sequence). This CDR3 comprises 13 residues. V dropped 6 bases and J dropped 0 bases, with 8 bases sitting between them. The CDR3 sequence: CASRGRMNTEAFF. CDR3 DNA: TGTGCCAGCAGGGGGCGGATGAACACTGAAGCTTTCTTT.

The chain has TRBV19 and TRBJ1-4; no definite D call. V was pared by 2 bases and J by 7 bases, with 11 bases between. The germline CDR1 and CDR2 sequences are LNHDA and SQIVND (reference sequence). This CDR3 comprises 14 residues. The CDR3 region is CASSIPVVSEKLFF. The CDR3 nucleotides are TGTGCCAGTAGTATACCGGTGGTGAGTGAAAAACTGTTTTTT.

The chain carries TRBV10-1 and TRBJ2-4, with a possible D match to TRBD2 (6 bases). The length of the CDR3 is 13 residues. CDR1 is WNHNN and CDR2 is SYGVQD in the germline V gene (reference sequence). V lost 3 bases and J 7 bases, leaving 10 bases between the germline ends. The CDR3 here is CASSDGGRNIQYF. The CDR3, as DNA: TGCGCCAGCAGTGACGGGGGAAGGAACATTCAGTACTTC.

The V call is TRBV18, the J call TRBJ1-2, with 12 bases fitting TRBD1. This CDR3 region has 15 residues. CDR1 KGHSH and CDR2 LQKENI come from the germline V gene. V trimming: 4 bases; J trimming: 5 bases; junction bases outside the gene matches: 5. CDR3 coding DNA: TGTGCCAGCTCACTGGGACAGGGGGCTCGGTATGGCTACACCTTC. Its protein product is CASSLGQGARYGYTF.